This TCR beta chain was captured in a study of beta chain features in type 1 diabetes. Broader study findings: cDNA sequencing could over-represent cells with high TCR expression. Among type 1 diabetes patients, VDJ junctions had fewer insertions and more deletions. Shorter TCRB CDR3s, moderately but significantly so, were found in Type 1 diabetes patients in all four CD4+ subsets. The naive, central memory and Treg TCRB repertoires showed an apparent similarity that was greater among patients than among healthy donors.

This CDR3 is built from 15 residues. Per the germline V gene, CDR1 is SGHTA and CDR2 is FQGNSA. V lost 2 bases to trimming and J lost 7 bases; unmatched junction nucleotides: 5. Worth noting for this clone: Its target is unknown.

cDNA synthesis used the whole RNA isolate, giving expressed TCRB sequences. About 3.7 million reads per sample were averaged for naive, central memory and regulatory samples. The repertoire was sequenced with immunoSEQ multiplex PCR; TCRdb's copy has only in-frame clones and lacks some. The table has 630,000 or so clones, over 12% seen once. The sequenced sample consisted of naive CD4+ T cells from blood. This chain uses TRBV7-2 with TRBJ2-7; TRBD2 matches at 13 bases. This clonotype originated in a man aged 18 to 30 with type 1 diabetes. CDR3 sequence (DNA): TGTGCCAGCAGCTTATTGGGGACTAGCGGGGTAGAGCAGTACTTC. Its protein is CASSLLGTSGVEQYF.